This entry lists 2 T cell receptor beta chains sequenced from one sample in a study of blood T cell repertoires in COVID-19. Sequencing used immunoSEQ multiplex PCR; TCRdb keeps in-frame clones, though not all of them. The data hold 200,000 to 250,000 clones, with roughly 80% observed a single time. Input material: peripheral blood. These receptors came from an older woman with acute or convalescent COVID-19.

The chain is built from TRBV6-6 and TRBJ2-3; no reliable D call. Per the germline V gene, CDR1 is MNHNY and CDR2 is SVGAGI (reference sequence). The V end was cut by 6 bases, the J end by 5 bases, with 6 bases between. The CDR3 totals 11 residues. In DNA form, the CDR3 reads TGTGCCAGCAGCCCCAGAGATACGCAGTATTTT. Translated: CASSPRDTQYF.

The chain links TRBV3-1 (or the pseudogene TRBV3-2) to TRBJ1-2; D remains ambiguous. The CDR3 spans 11 residues. V lost 6 bases to trimming and J lost 8 bases, with 10 bases between them. The germline gives CDR1 LGHDT, CDR2 YNNKEL (reference sequence). The CDR3 bases are TGTGCCAGCAGATCAGGTCAAGGCTACACCTTC. It specifies CASRSGQGYTF.